This TCR beta chain is from a study of breast tumors, draining lymph nodes, adjacent tissues. TCRdb fed the multiplex PCR reads into MiXCR, producing one record per CDR3 protein. Of about 63,000 distinct CDR3 sequences listed, approximately 57% are singletons. Notes on the study in general: Tumor and nontumor repertoires were significantly more similar in luminal-like than in basal-like breast cancer. Tumors had less TCR diversity than lymph nodes, more than nontumor tissue.

This clonotype was detected many times. Its specificity is unknown. A read error may explain this, as a much larger clone is one base away. In this CDR3 the conserved last residue, phenylalanine or tryptophan, is missing, so a read error is likely. Sequenced: breast tumor tissue. The receptor was isolated from a female donor with breast cancer. Some clones in this sample may be carry-over from other donors' samples.

CDR3 sequence: CASSPKGLAGGVEQYS. CDR3 DNA sequence: TGTGCCAGTAGTCCTAAGGGACTAGCGGGAGGGGTCGAGCAGTACTCC. The rearrangement links TRBV19 to TRBJ2-7, with TRBD2 identical over 16 bases. Germline CDR1 is LNHDA and CDR2 is SQIVND (reference sequence). V dropped 5 bases and J dropped 6; count of bases not matched to a gene: 7. This CDR3 is built from 16 residues.